Each of the 21 T cell receptor beta chains below was sequenced from the same sample in a study of tumor and adjacent non-tumor tissue in lung cancer (dated by TCRdb to 2016 to 2019). Receptor amplification or capture employed multiplex PCR. The instrument was an Illumina HiSeq 2500. TCRbeta libraries were built by three rounds of nested PCR using primers (Table S4), following protocols modified from ARM-PCR. Clones were called with MiXCR by TCRdb after fastp trimmed the public reads at Q25, and only in-frame beta chains were retained. Each entry is one CDR3 protein sequence, shown with its most common DNA and genes. The sample records about 120,000 distinct CDR3 sequences, roughly 67% of which are singletons. The biggest ten clones account for around 13% of the sample. RNA was isolated from bulk, unsorted tissue, and RNA quality was assessed with a NanoDrop ND-1000 and an Agilent 2100. Sequenced sample: lung tumor tissue. These receptors all stem from a man under 40 with non-small cell lung cancer.

With regard to this clonotype: The CDR3 carries no conserved terminal phenylalanine or tryptophan, so it likely arises from a read error. The chain carries TRBV4-2 and TRBJ2-3, with D tentatively TRBD1 or TRBD2 (5 bases each). There are 15 residues in the CDR3. CDR1 is LGHNA and CDR2 is YNFKEQ in the germline V gene. CDR3 nucleotides: TGTACCAGCAGCCAAGATTTAAGGGACCAAGATACGCAGTATTTA. It is translated as CTSSQDLRDQDTQYL.

Worth noting for this clonotype: Its ends do not fully match the called genes, so a read error is possible. The V call is TRBV11-2, the J call TRBJ1-6; no definite D call. The CDR3 has 15 amino acids. Germline CDR1 reads SGHAT; CDR2 reads FQNNGV. The CDR3 sequence: CASSLSRSYNSPLHF. The CDR3 nucleotides read TGTGCCAGCAGCTTATCACGCTCCTATAATTCACCACTCCACTTT.

In its sample, this clonotype was seen once. V gene TRBV19 combines with J gene TRBJ1-5; D perhaps matches TRBD1 (5 bases). V was shortened by 6 bases and J by 6 bases, with 15 bases between the two germline ends. Per germline, CDR1 LNHDA and CDR2 SQIVND (reference sequence). The CDR3 runs 14 residues. CDR3 coding DNA: TGTGCCAGTAGGGGGCCATACCGGGGTCAGCCCCAGCATTTT. This sequence encodes CASRGPYRGQPQHF.

Note on this clonotype: An end of the junction differs from the germline gene, which may be a read error. The chain has TRBV4-3 and TRBJ2-7; 11 nucleotides match TRBD1. The CDR3 spans 16 residues. Germline V CDR1 and CDR2: LGHNA, YSLEER. CDR3: CVSSNAGGTGGHEQYF. The CDR3 bases are TGCGTCAGCAGCAATGCTGGCGGGACAGGGGGGCACGAGCAGTACTTC.

This clonotype has only a few counts. This may be a read error, as it is one base from a much larger clone. The gene calls are TRBV4-3 and TRBJ2-7, with 11 bases lining up with TRBD2. Germline CDR1 reads LGHNA; CDR2 reads YSLEER. This CDR3 is built from 15 residues. For the CDR3, the DNA is TGCGTCAGCAGCCAAGCTAGCGGGGGGAAGTCCGAGCAGTACTTC. It translates to CVSSQASGGKSEQYF.

With respect to this clonotype: One base away lies a much larger clone, so this may be a sequencing read error. The CDR3 ends on some other residue instead of the conserved phenylalanine or tryptophan, so this is likely a read error. The chain has TRBV29-1 and TRBJ2-3; 11 bases agree with TRBD2. The CDR3 runs to 15 residues. With 4 bases clipped from V and 1 base from J, the junction kept 4 bases outside the gene matches. Looked up from germline, CDR1 is SQVTM and CDR2 is ANQGSEA. The CDR3 region is CSVGPGLAGTDTQYL. CDR3 DNA sequence: TGCAGCGTTGGACCGGGACTAGCGGGCACAGATACGCAGTATCTT.

This clonotype was seen only a few times. This sequence joins TRBV24-1 and TRBJ2-1; 9 bases align to TRBD1. Germline-derived CDR1 and CDR2 are KGHDR and SFDVKD. Losses at the gene ends were 3 bases for V and 6 bases for J; bases not matched to a gene: 5. The CDR3 is 15 residues long. The CDR3 loop is CATSDQDRGGNEQFF. CDR3 nucleotides: TGTGCCACCAGTGATCAGGACAGGGGTGGCAATGAGCAGTTCTTC.

This clonotype was observed a few times. One end of the junction fails to match germline, which may point to a read error. This chain links TRBV11-3 with TRBJ1-4; no reliable D call. The CDR3 extends over 10 amino acids. Germline V gene data show CDR1 as SGHNT and CDR2 as YENEEA. Here the CDR3 DNA reads TGCGCCAGCAGCACTGTAAAACTGTTTTTT. This encodes CASSTVKLFF. The full variable domain, with the rest looked up from reference TRBV11-3 and TRBJ1-4, is EAGVVQSPRYKIIEKKQPVAFWCNPISGHNTLYWYLQNLGQGPELLIRYENEEAVDDSQLPKDRFSAERLKGVDSTLKIQPAELGDSAVYLCASSTVKLFFGSGTQLSVL.

Turning to this clonotype: Because it lacks the conserved phenylalanine or tryptophan at the end, this CDR3 is likely a read error. The chain is built from TRBV20-1 and TRBJ1-6; the D gene is possibly TRBD1 (5 bases). Trimming took 2 bases from V and 10 from J, leaving 15 bases between them. The CDR3 runs 14 residues. Germline V CDR1 and CDR2: DFQATT, SNEGSKA (reference sequence). In DNA, the CDR3 is TGCAGTGCTAGATCGCAGGGTCTGAACTCACCCCTCCACCTT. Amino acid sequence: CSARSQGLNSPLHL.

Regarding this clonotype: As the CDR3 is not closed by the conserved phenylalanine or tryptophan, this likely results from a read error. The limits of the CDR3 on the DNA are not certain, so only TCRdb's listed CDR3 is given. J is TRBJ2-7 and V is TRBV11-2; the table names TRBD2, a call not compared with the DNA. Both ends counted, the CDR3 spans 13 residues. Germline V gene sequence: CDR1 SGHAT, CDR2 FQNNGV. The CDR3 sequence: CASSGIAGYEHYS.

With regard to this clonotype: A read error may explain this, as a much larger clone is one base away. The DNA for the CDR3 is TGTGCCAGCAATGGCACGGGTTCTACGATGGGGGGGGCCAACGTCCTGACTTTC. This sequence encodes CASNGTGSTMGGANVLTF. The gene calls are TRBV12-3 or TRBV12-4 and TRBJ2-6; D not certain. This CDR3 is 18 amino acids long. Trimming shortened V by 7 bases and J by 4 bases, and 23 bases separated the two germline ends.

This clonotype was counted many times. The chain carries TRBV29-1 and TRBJ2-7, with D possibly being TRBD1 (5 bases). CDR3 length: 13 residues. The germline V gene encodes CDR1 SQVTM and CDR2 ANQGSEA. Trimming left V 1 base short and J 7 bases short, with 14 bases between. This CDR3 reads CSVEGDGYREQYF. The CDR3 nucleotides are TGCAGCGTTGAAGGAGACGGATACAGGGAGCAGTACTTC.

This clonotype was recorded at least ten times. Sequence at one end of the junction differs from germline and may be a read error. Here the CDR3 DNA reads TGTGCCAGCCGTTTTTTGCAGGGGGATCAGCCCCAGCATTTT. This sequence encodes CASRFLQGDQPQHF. V usage is TRBV12-3 or TRBV12-4 and J usage is TRBJ1-5, with TRBD1 identical over 7 bases. This CDR3 comprises 14 residues.

The sample holds a few counts of this clonotype. The chain uses TRBV7-2 and TRBJ2-7; D gene uncertain. Germline lookup yields CDR1 SGHTA and CDR2 FQGNSA. The CDR3 is 14 residues long. Trimming shortened V by 2 bases and J by 2 bases, and 10 bases separated the two germline ends. CDR3: CASSLRVTTYEQYF. The CDR3 nucleotides read TGTGCCAGCAGCTTACGCGTTACCACCTACGAGCAGTACTTC.

Details on this clonotype: Sequence at one end of the junction differs from germline and may be a read error. The chain links TRBV20-1 to TRBJ2-1; no firm D call. This CDR3 is built from 14 residues. Per germline, CDR1 DFQATT and CDR2 SNEGSKA (reference sequence). The CDR3 DNA reads as TGCAGTGCTAGAGCTCGCTACTCCTATAATGGGCAGATCTTC. This codes for CSARARYSYNGQIF.

The table lists this clonotype with many counts. The chain combines TRBV6-5 with TRBJ1-5, with 12 bases identical to TRBD1. The germline CDR1 and CDR2 sequences are MNHEY and SVGAGI. V dropped 4 bases and J dropped 2; count of bases not matched to a gene: 9. The CDR3 extends over 18 amino acids. As DNA, the CDR3 is TGTGCCAGCAGTTCGTCGGGACAGGGGGCTTCTCGCAATCAGCCCCAGCATTTT. Its protein is CASSSSGQGASRNQPQHF.

Concerning this clonotype: This clone may be a read error of a much larger clone one base away. This chain links TRBV6-5 with TRBJ2-7; 11 nucleotides line up with TRBD2. From germline, CDR1 is MNHEY and CDR2 SVGAGI. The CDR3 spans 14 residues. The chain's CDR3 is CASRPGLAVYKQYF. In nucleotides, the CDR3 is TGTGCCAGCAGGCCGGGACTAGCGGTCTACAAGCAGTACTTC.

This clonotype was seen a few times. The V gene is TRBV6-5, the J gene TRBJ2-7; 7 bases are shared with TRBD2. V shed 7 bases and J 2 bases; nucleotides not matched to a gene: 8. Per germline, CDR1 MNHEY and CDR2 SVGAGI. CDR3 length: 14 amino acids. CDR3 DNA sequence: TGTGCCAGCAAACCAGCGGGACCCCCCTACGAGCAGTACTTC. This translates into CASKPAGPPYEQYF.

Remarks on this clonotype: An end of the junction differs from the germline gene, which may be a read error. The chain carries TRBV5-1 and TRBJ1-1; TRBD1 might be the D (6 bases). Germline CDR1 and CDR2: SGHRS and YFSETQ. This CDR3 spans 15 amino acids. CDR3 in DNA: TGCGCCAGCAGTTTGGATGGACAGTTGAACACTGAAGCTTTCTTT. This translates into CASSLDGQLNTEAFF.

On this clonotype itself: At one end, the junction sequence differs from germline, possibly due to a read error. The chain couples TRBV11-2 to TRBJ2-5; perhaps TRBD1 as D (5 bases). The CDR3 has 14 residues. The germline CDR1 and CDR2 sequences are SGHAT and FQNNGV. CDR3 protein: CASSLGGAQEIQYF. CDR3 coding DNA: TGTGCCAGCAGCTTAGGTGGGGCTCAAGAGATCCAGTACTTC.

Of note for this clonotype: Relative to the germline gene, one junction end is altered; a read error may explain this. The gene calls are TRBV28 and TRBJ2-1; D is unresolved. CDR1 is MDHEN and CDR2 is SYDVKM in the germline V gene. The CDR3 is 18 residues long. The CDR3 reads CANSSPLAEKSSYNEQFF. The CDR3 DNA is TGTGCCAACAGTTCCCCCTTAGCTGAGAAGAGCTCCTACAATGAGCAGTTCTTC.